This T cell receptor beta chain was sequenced during a study of CD8 T cells in Susac syndrome. About the research overall: Blood was drawn from Susac syndrome patients while they were therapy-naive, on corticosteroids, or on intravenous immunoglobulin alone.

The CDR3 is 14 amino acids. The V gene end was trimmed by 4 bases and the J gene end by 7 bases; junction bases not matched to a gene: 7. Looked up from germline, CDR1 is DFQATT and CDR2 is SNEGSKA (reference sequence). A quantity of about 0.45 to 1 ug RNA underwent reverse transcription using random hexamers. It was immunoSEQ multiplex PCR that amplified TCR beta CDR3 across 54 Vbeta and 13 Jbeta. TCRdb fed the immunoSEQ multiplex PCR reads into MiXCR, producing one record per CDR3 protein. The sample records approximately 260,000 distinct CDR3 sequences, around 96% being singletons. TCR beta sequencing was performed on blood CD8+ and CD4+ T cells. FACS was used to enrich TEMRA cells, whereas the CD8+ and CD4+ T cells were obtained by negative isolation.

Input material: CD4+ T cells from PBMCs. The chain carries TRBV20-1 and TRBJ2-1; 10 bases match TRBD2. The receptor's source is a human donor with Susac syndrome. CDR3 in amino acids: CSAKLAGLLNEQFF. The CDR3 nucleotides are TGCAGTGCTAAACTAGCGGGGCTCCTTAATGAGCAGTTCTTC.